The T cell receptor (beta chain) described here comes from a study of cytomegalovirus exposure and HLA in healthy donors. Study as a whole: Out of 398 genotyped donors, about 80% belonged to the Caucasian-associated ancestry cluster. Study-wide findings and caveats: In a later analysis, at a false discovery rate of 0.05, about 15,000 TCR beta sequences were associated with HLA alleles. When analyzed later, a missense DCLRE1C variant was found to be linked to TCR beta V- and J-gene trimming.

The study ran its PCR with 60 Vbeta and 13 Jbeta primers. Per the authors' pipeline: A later analysis tallied some 84 million unique TCR beta chains, about 11 million of them shared. Sequencing was performed with immunoSEQ multiplex PCR; in TCRdb, only in-frame clones are kept and a portion is missing. V and J calls and clone size come straight from that table; D and trimming were deduced from the DNA. The sample yields about 200,000 clones, around nine tenths seen once. CDR1 and CDR2 (germline): ENHRY, SYGVKD. The J segment lost 5 bases and the V segment lost 4 bases, leaving 1 base of the junction unmatched. This CDR3 region has 12 residues. Comment on this clone: Its target is unknown.

The clonotype comes from a woman in her 30s in good health and CMV-seronegative. The sample comprised PBMCs. The rearrangement joins TRBV10-3 to TRBJ1-2; 7 nucleotides align to TRBD1. CDR3 sequence: CAISGDSYGYTF. CDR3 nucleotides: TGTGCCATCAGTGGGGACAGTTATGGCTACACCTTC.